This T cell receptor (beta chain) came from a study of T-cell reconstitution after alpha-beta-depleted transplantation in children. This clonotype was seen ten or more times. Its antigen is unidentified. Sequence at one end of the junction differs from germline and may be a read error. Study-wide findings and caveats: Reportedly, alpha-beta T cells present about two months post-transplant originated from several hundred expanded clones of graft origin. The main origin of T-cell counts and diversity one year after transplant was newly produced T cells. Several patients had high TCRbeta diversity at day 60; it came from surviving recipient T cells and thymic progenitors.

Unique molecular identifiers were used to barcode this TCRbeta library. In TCRdb, the PCR reads were re-called with MiXCR into one record per CDR3 protein. The sample yields under 450,000 distinct CDR3 sequences, 15% to 20% seen once. CDR1 SGHRS and CDR2 YFSETQ come from the germline V gene. CDR3 length: 13 residues. The chain joins TRBV5-1 to TRBJ2-7, with 7 bases aligning to TRBD1. The TCR sequence derives from a boy less than two years old who had a stem cell transplant for Wiskott-Aldrich syndrome, so the T cells may come from the graft donor. The sequences come from PBMCs, mostly from graft donor cells, collected 360 days after TCRalphabeta/CD19-depleted stem cell transplant. CDR3 residues: CASSSGTAYEQYF. The CDR3 region has the DNA TGTGCCAGCAGTTCCGGGACAGCCTACGAGCAGTACTTC.